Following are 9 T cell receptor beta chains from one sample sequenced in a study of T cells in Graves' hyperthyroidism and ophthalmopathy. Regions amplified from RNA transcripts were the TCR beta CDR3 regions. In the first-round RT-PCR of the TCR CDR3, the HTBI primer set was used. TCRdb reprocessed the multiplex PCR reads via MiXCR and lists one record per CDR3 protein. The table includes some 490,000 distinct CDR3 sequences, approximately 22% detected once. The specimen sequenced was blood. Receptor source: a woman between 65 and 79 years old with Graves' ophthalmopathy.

This chain's CDR3 is CASSHGGVKNTEAFF. The DNA for the CDR3 is TGTGCCAGCTCACATGGGGGGGTGAAGAACACTGAAGCTTTCTTT. The chain couples TRBV18 to TRBJ1-1; weak D call: TRBD1 (5 bases). Between the trimmed V and J ends, which lost 4 bases and 1 base, there was a span of 13 bases. The germline V gene has CDR1 KGHSH and CDR2 LQKENI. The CDR3 loop spans 15 amino acids.

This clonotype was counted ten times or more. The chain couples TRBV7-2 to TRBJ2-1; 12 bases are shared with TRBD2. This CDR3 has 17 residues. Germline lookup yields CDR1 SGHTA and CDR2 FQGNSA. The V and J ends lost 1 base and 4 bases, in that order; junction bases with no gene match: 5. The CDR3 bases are TGTGCCAGCAGCTTAGTTGCTAGCGGGAGGGGATACAATGAGCAGTTCTTC. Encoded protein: CASSLVASGRGYNEQFF.

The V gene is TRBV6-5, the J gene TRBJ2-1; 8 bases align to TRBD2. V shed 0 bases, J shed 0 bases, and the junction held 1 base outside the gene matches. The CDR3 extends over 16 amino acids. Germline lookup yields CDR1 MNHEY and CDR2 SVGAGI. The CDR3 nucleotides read TGTGCCAGCAGTTACTCGCGGGAGGTCTCCTACAATGAGCAGTTCTTC. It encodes CASSYSREVSYNEQFF.

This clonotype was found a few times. CDR3 residues: CASSTSGGYNEQFF. CDR3 bases: TGTGCCAGCAGCACTAGCGGGGGGTACAATGAGCAGTTCTTC. J is TRBJ2-1 and V is TRBV3-1, with TRBD2 matching over 12 bases. The V and J ends lost 5 bases and 4 bases, in that order; junction bases with no gene match: 0. This CDR3 is built from 14 residues. Looked up from germline, CDR1 is LGHDT and CDR2 is YNNKEL (reference sequence).

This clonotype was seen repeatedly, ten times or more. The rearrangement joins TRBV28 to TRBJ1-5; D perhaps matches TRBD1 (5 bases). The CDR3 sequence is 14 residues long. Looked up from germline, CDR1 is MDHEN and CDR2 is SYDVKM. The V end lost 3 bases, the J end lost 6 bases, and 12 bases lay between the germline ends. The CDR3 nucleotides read TGTGCCAGCAGTTTCGCGGGGGGAGGTCAGCCCCAGCATTTT. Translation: CASSFAGGGQPQHF.

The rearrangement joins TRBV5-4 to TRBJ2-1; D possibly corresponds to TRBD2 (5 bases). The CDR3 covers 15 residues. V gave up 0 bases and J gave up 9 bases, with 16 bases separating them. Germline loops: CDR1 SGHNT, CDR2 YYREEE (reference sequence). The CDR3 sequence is CASSLGADGLGEQFF. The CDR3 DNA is TGTGCCAGCAGCTTGGGAGCGGACGGTCTCGGTGAGCAGTTCTTC. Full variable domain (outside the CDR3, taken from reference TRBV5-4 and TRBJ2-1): ETGVTQSPTHLIKTRGQQVTLRCSSQSGHNTVSWYQQALGQGPQFIFQYYREEENGRGNFPPRFSGLQFPNYSSELNVNALELDDSALYLCASSLGADGLGEQFFGPGTRLTVL.

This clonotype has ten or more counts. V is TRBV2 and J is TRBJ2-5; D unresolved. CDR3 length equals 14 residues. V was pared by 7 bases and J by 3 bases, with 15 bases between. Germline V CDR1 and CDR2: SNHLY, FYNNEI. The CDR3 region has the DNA TGTGCCAGCACTAGAAGGGCAGCCGAAGAGACCCAGTACTTC. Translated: CASTRRAAEETQYF.

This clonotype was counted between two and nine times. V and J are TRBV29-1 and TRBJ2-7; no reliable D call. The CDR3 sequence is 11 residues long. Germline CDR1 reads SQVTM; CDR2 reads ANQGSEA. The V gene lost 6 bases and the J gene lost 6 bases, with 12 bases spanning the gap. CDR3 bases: TGCAGCGTACTAACCAACGGCGAGCAGTACTTC. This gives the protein CSVLTNGEQYF.

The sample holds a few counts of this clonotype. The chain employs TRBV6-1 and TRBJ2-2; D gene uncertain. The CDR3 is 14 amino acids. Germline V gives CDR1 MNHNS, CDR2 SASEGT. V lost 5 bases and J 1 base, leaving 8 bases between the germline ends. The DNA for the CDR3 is TGTGCCAGCAGTCAGATGAGGAACACCGGGGAGCTGTTTTTT. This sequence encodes CASSQMRNTGELFF.